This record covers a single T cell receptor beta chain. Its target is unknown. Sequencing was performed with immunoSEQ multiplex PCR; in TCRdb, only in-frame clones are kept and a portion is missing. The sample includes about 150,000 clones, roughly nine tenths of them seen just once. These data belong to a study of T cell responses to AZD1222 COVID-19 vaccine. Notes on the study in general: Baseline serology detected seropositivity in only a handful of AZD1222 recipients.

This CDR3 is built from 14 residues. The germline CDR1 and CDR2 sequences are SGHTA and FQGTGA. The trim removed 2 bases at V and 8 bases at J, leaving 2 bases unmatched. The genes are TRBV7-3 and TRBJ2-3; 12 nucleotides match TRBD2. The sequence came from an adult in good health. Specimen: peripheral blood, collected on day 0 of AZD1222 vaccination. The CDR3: CASSLSSGGATQYF. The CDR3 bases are TGTGCCAGCAGCTTATCTAGCGGGGGGGCTACGCAGTATTTT.